A selection of T cell receptor beta chains follows, all from one sample in a study of T-cell reconstitution after alpha-beta-depleted transplantation in children. TCRdb reanalysed the PCR reads using MiXCR and keeps one entry per CDR3 protein. In the table there are hundreds of thousands of distinct CDR3 sequences, 16% of which are singletons. The material sequenced was PBMCs, mostly from graft donor cells, taken 360 days after TCRalphabeta/CD19-depleted stem cell transplant. Every receptor here comes from a boy less than two years old who had a stem cell transplant for Wiskott-Aldrich syndrome, so the T cells may come from the graft donor. Both conserved end residues are part of each CDR3. The D gene is left open where the match is weak. Expanded clones are given a class, and other clones once, few, many or no size at all.

TRBV7-6	few	TRBJ2-1	TRBD2	TGTGCCAGCAGCTTAGTTTGGCTAGCGGGGCTACACTCCTACAATGAGCAGTTCTTC	CASSLVWLAGLHSYNEQFF
TRBV5-1	NA	TRBJ2-7	NA	TGCGCCAGCAGCTTGGGGGCCGCCGGAAAAGGCGAGCAGTACTTC	CASSLGAAGKGEQYF
TRBV24-1	once	TRBJ2-7	TRBD1	TGTGCCACCAGTGCCGGGACAGTCTACGAGCAGTACTTC	CATSAGTVYEQYF
TRBV28	few	TRBJ1-1	NA	TGTGCCAGCAGTTTAATCGACAGGAACACTGAAGCTTTCTTT	CASSLIDRNTEAFF
TRBV12-3/TRBV12-4	few	TRBJ2-5	TRBD2	TGTGCCAGCAGTCGCCGGACTAGTCTGGAGACCCAGTACTTC	CASSRRTSLETQYF
TRBV9	NA	TRBJ2-2	TRBD2	TGTGCCAGCAGCGTAGGACTAGCGGGAGAATCTTCGACCGGGGAGCTGTTTTTT	CASSVGLAGESSTGELFF
TRBV7-2	NA	TRBJ1-3	NA	TGTGCCAGCAGCTTAGAGTTGGGTCTGGCGGGAAACACCATATATTTT	CASSLELGLAGNTIYF
TRBV6-6	few	TRBJ2-5	NA	TGTGCCAGCAGTTACCGCCAAGAGACCCAGTACTTC	CASSYRQETQYF
TRBV5-1	NA	TRBJ2-3	NA	TGCGCCAGCAGCTTGGCTAGCTCCGCTAGCACAGATACGCAGTATTTT	CASSLASSASTDTQYF
TRBV4-1	NA	TRBJ2-2	TRBD2	TGCGCCAGCAGCCAAGACGCACTAGCGGGGCGAACCGGGGAGCTGTTTTTT	CASSQDALAGRTGELFF
TRBV7-9	NA	TRBJ1-5	NA	TGTGCCAGCAGCTTCGGACGCAGCAATCAGCCCCAGCATTTT	CASSFGRSNQPQHF
TRBV24-1	NA	TRBJ2-2	NA	TGTGCCACCAGTGGGGGACGGCCGAACACCGGGGAGCTGTTTTTT	CATSGGRPNTGELFF
TRBV20-1	NA	TRBJ2-1	NA	TGCAGTGCCCGACCCCACTCTAATGAGCAGTTCTTC	CSARPHSNEQFF
TRBV20-1	NA	TRBJ2-1	NA	TGCAGTGCAATCCCGGAGACTACGCAGTTCTTC	CSAIPETTQFF